Presented here are 32 T cell receptor beta chains from one specimen sequenced in a study of Ad26.COV2.S vaccination and SARS-CoV-2 variants. Treatment described: around 19 received Ad26.COV2.S at low or high dose, single or two shots; roughly 5 received placebo; per-sample allocation not given. The samples date from day 63 after the first vaccine or placebo injection. Produced via immunoSEQ multiplex PCR; TCRdb's table is partial and in-frame only. The data show roughly 320,000 clones, roughly 84% seen once. The material sequenced was peripheral blood, taken in a trial of Ad26.COV2.S vaccine versus placebo. Receptors originate from a person between 18 and 59 years old who received the Ad26.COV2.S COVID-19 vaccine or a placebo.

V gene TRBV7-2 combines with J gene TRBJ1-5, with 7 bases matching TRBD1. This CDR3 spans 15 amino acids. CDR1 and CDR2 (germline): SGHTA, FQGNSA. The V gene end was trimmed by 6 bases and the J gene end by 6 bases; junction bases not matched to a gene: 11. The CDR3 DNA reads as TGTGCCAGCAGACTTGCAGGGGGGGCGGGTCAGCCCCAGCATTTT. This encodes CASRLAGGAGQPQHF.

The V call is TRBV7-9, the J call TRBJ2-1, with D possibly TRBD1 on 6 matching bases. The CDR3 totals 14 residues. Per germline, CDR1 SEHNR and CDR2 FQNEAQ (reference sequence). Trimming took 5 bases from V and 10 from J, leaving 18 bases between them. Here the CDR3 DNA reads TGTGCCAGCAGCATCTTCACAGGGTTAAGGGAGCAGTTCTTC. Translation: CASSIFTGLREQFF. The variable domain in full, completed from reference TRBV7-9 and TRBJ2-1, reads DTGVSQNPRHKITKRGQNVTFRCDPISEHNRLYWYRQTLGQGPEFLTYFQNEAQLEKSRLLSDRFSAERPKGSFSTLEIQRTEQGDSAMYLCASSIFTGLREQFFGPGTRLTVL.

This sequence joins TRBV5-1 and TRBJ1-3, with D possibly being TRBD1 (6 bases). The CDR3 sequence is 15 residues long. The V and J ends lost 1 base and 2 bases respectively, with 10 bases between them. CDR1 SGHRS and CDR2 YFSETQ come from the germline V gene. The CDR3 nucleotides read TGCGCCAGCAGCTTGTCACAGGGCCCTGGAAACACCATATATTTT. It encodes CASSLSQGPGNTIYF.

This chain links TRBV20-1 with TRBJ2-3, with TRBD2 identical over 8 bases. The ends lost 3 bases at V and 2 bases at J; junction bases unmatched: 4. The CDR3 runs 14 residues. Germline CDR1 reads DFQATT; CDR2 reads SNEGSKA (reference sequence). DNA for the CDR3: TGCAGTGCTAGTGGAGCGGGGGACACAGATACGCAGTATTTT. This translates into CSASGAGDTDTQYF.

A single count supports this clone. V usage is TRBV7-2 and J usage is TRBJ1-2; D unresolved. Germline assignment: CDR1 SGHTA and CDR2 FQGNSA. The V end lost 0 bases, the J end lost 5 bases, and 16 bases lay between the germline ends. This CDR3 contains 16 residues. The CDR3, as DNA: TGTGCCAGCAGCTTAGCGTGGAGGTCCTCCTCTTATGGCTACACCTTC. It translates to CASSLAWRSSSYGYTF.

The chain carries TRBV18 and TRBJ2-7; 10 positions agree with TRBD1. Germline V lookup: CDR1 KGHSH, CDR2 LQKENI. The length of the CDR3 is 13 residues. V trimming: 2 bases; J trimming: 5 bases; junction bases outside the gene matches: 0. Here the CDR3 DNA reads TGTGCCAGCTCACCAGGGACAGGGGACGAGCAGTACTTC. Translated, it gives CASSPGTGDEQYF.

The chain combines TRBV4-1 with TRBJ1-5; D is unclear. This CDR3 is 14 amino acids long. Germline V CDR1 and CDR2: MGHRA, YSYEKL. V lost 8 bases, J lost 1 base, and 12 bases lay in between. CDR3 loop: CASGPSASNQPQHF. The CDR3 DNA reads TGCGCCAGCGGGCCATCTGCGAGCAATCAGCCCCAGCATTTT.

The V gene is TRBV28, the J gene TRBJ2-2; D gene unclear. Germline V gene lookup returns CDR1 MDHEN and CDR2 SYDVKM. CDR3 length equals 12 residues. The V and J ends lost 8 bases and 0 bases respectively, with 4 bases between them. CDR3 amino acids: CASGANTGELFF. In DNA form, the CDR3 reads TGTGCCAGCGGAGCGAACACCGGGGAGCTGTTTTTT.

The V gene is TRBV20-1, the J gene TRBJ2-7; D is ambiguous. Germline CDR1 reads DFQATT; CDR2 reads SNEGSKA (reference sequence). Trimming cost V 6 bases and J 4 bases, with 10 bases left between them. This CDR3 contains 11 residues. The CDR3 DNA reads TGCAGTGCCTCGGGTGGATACGAGCAGTACTTC. It specifies CSASGGYEQYF.

The chain has TRBV10-3 and TRBJ2-1; no definite D call. V lost 6 bases to trimming and J lost 7 bases, with 22 bases between them. Germline-derived CDR1 and CDR2 are ENHRY and SYGVKD. This CDR3 is built from 16 residues. In DNA, the CDR3 is TGTGCCATCAGGAGGAGTGACGGGTCATATGCGAATGAGCAGTTCTTC. It yields the protein CAIRRSDGSYANEQFF.

The gene calls are TRBV6-6 and TRBJ1-3, with D possibly matching TRBD1 (5 bases). This CDR3 is built from 12 residues. Germline assignment: CDR1 MNHNY and CDR2 SVGAGI (reference sequence). CDR3 in amino acids: CGAGPSVNTIYF. CDR3 DNA: TGTGGCGCGGGACCTTCGGTGAACACCATATATTTT.

The gene calls are TRBV19 and TRBJ1-1, with 7 bases that match TRBD1. The CDR3 has 13 amino acids. Germline trimming cut 10 bases from V and 3 bases from J; bases unmatched to any gene: 8. CDR1 and CDR2 from the germline V gene are LNHDA and SQIVND (reference sequence). DNA for the CDR3: TGTGCCACCCAAGGGGGCCCCCACACTGAAGCTTTCTTT. Amino acid sequence: CATQGGPHTEAFF.

The CDR3 DNA reads TGTGCCAGCTCACTCTTAGCGTCAAGCGGGGGGGCCCGAAATGAGCAGTTCTTC. Translation gives CASSLLASSGGARNEQFF. This chain uses TRBV18 with TRBJ2-1; 10 nucleotides agree with TRBD2. Germline loops: CDR1 KGHSH, CDR2 LQKENI. V dropped 4 bases and J dropped 7; count of bases not matched to a gene: 16. The CDR3 is made up of 18 amino acids.

As regards this clone: Different DNA sequences within this sample yield the same CDR3. V gene TRBV7-9 combines with J gene TRBJ1-2; no firm D call. V was clipped by 3 bases and J by 7 bases, with 6 bases between them. This CDR3 has 11 residues. Per the germline V gene, CDR1 is SEHNR and CDR2 is FQNEAQ (reference sequence). In nucleotides, the CDR3 is TGTGCCAGCAGCTTGGCAGGTGGCTACACCTTC. It encodes CASSLAGGYTF.

The chain uses TRBV4-3 and TRBJ2-1; 14 bases match TRBD2. The germline V gene encodes CDR1 LGHNA and CDR2 YSLEER. With V trimmed by 6 bases and J by 5 bases, 6 bases remained unmatched. This CDR3 has 16 amino acids. Here the CDR3 DNA reads TGCGCCAGCAGTGGACTAGCGGGGGGCCATGACAATGAGCAGTTCTTC. Residues: CASSGLAGGHDNEQFF.

This sequence joins TRBV5-1 and TRBJ2-5; unclear D gene. Germline values: CDR1 SGHRS, CDR2 YFSETQ. V was trimmed by 0 bases and J by 2 bases, leaving 8 bases between them. The CDR3 runs to 14 residues. In DNA form, the CDR3 reads TGCGCCAGCAGCTTGGGTAGTTTTCAAGAGACCCAGTACTTC. Translation: CASSLGSFQETQYF.

V is TRBV4-2 and J is TRBJ2-7; D is uncertain. This CDR3 has 15 residues. The germline V and J ends were trimmed by 0 bases and 0 bases, with 9 bases remaining between them. Germline CDR1 reads LGHNA; CDR2 reads YNFKEQ. This CDR3 reads CASSQEMALSYEQYF. Here the CDR3 DNA reads TGTGCCAGCAGCCAAGAAATGGCCCTCTCCTACGAGCAGTACTTC.

This CDR3 is CASSYSSVHTPYEQYF. The CDR3 nucleotides read TGTGCCAGCAGTTACTCATCGGTACACACACCCTACGAGCAGTACTTC. The chain recombines TRBV6-5 with TRBJ2-7; D unclear. The germline V and J ends were trimmed by 0 bases and 2 bases, with 14 bases remaining between them. Germline V gene lookup returns CDR1 MNHEY and CDR2 SVGAGI. This CDR3 has 16 amino acids.

This clone was seen a few times. The rearrangement joins TRBV30 to TRBJ1-5, with no clear D. Germline CDR1 and CDR2: GTSNPN and SVGIG (reference sequence). The CDR3 has 13 residues. The germline V and J ends were trimmed by 1 base and 4 bases, with 8 bases remaining between them. Here the CDR3 reads CAWSGEGNQPQHF. CDR3 DNA sequence: TGTGCCTGGAGTGGGGAGGGAAATCAGCCCCAGCATTTT. Looking up the rest from reference TRBV30 and TRBJ1-5 gives the full variable domain: SQTIHQWPATLVQPVGSPLSLECTVEGTSNPNLYWYRQAAGRGLQLLFYSVGIGQISSEVPQNLSASRPQDRQFILSSKKLLLSDSGFYLCAWSGEGNQPQHFGDGTRLSIL.

This clone was seen only once. The chain joins TRBV9 to TRBJ2-3, with D maybe TRBD2 (5 bases). Germline lookup yields CDR1 SGDLS and CDR2 YYNGEE. The CDR3 is made up of 16 amino acids. The ends were cut back, 0 bases at V and 2 bases at J, with 13 bases in the middle. The CDR3 region is CASSVGTLIATDTQYF. The CDR3 nucleotides are TGTGCCAGCAGCGTAGGGACTCTGATTGCCACAGATACGCAGTATTTT.

The V call is TRBV19, the J call TRBJ1-1; D is undetermined. The ends were cut back, 3 bases at V and 1 base at J, with 3 bases in the middle. This CDR3 has 12 residues. In germline, CDR1 is LNHDA, CDR2 SQIVND (reference sequence). The CDR3 coding sequence is TGTGCCAGTAGTATTAAGAACACTGAAGCTTTCTTT. Translating it yields CASSIKNTEAFF.

CDR3: CSVVGIGDGYTF. As DNA, the CDR3 is TGCAGCGTTGTTGGGATCGGAGATGGCTACACCTTC. The chain has TRBV29-1 and TRBJ1-2; D is undetermined. The CDR3 extends over 12 amino acids. The germline V gene has CDR1 SQVTM and CDR2 ANQGSEA. Trimming took 4 bases from V and 6 from J, leaving 12 bases between them.

CDR3 region: CASSPRGPYEQYF. CDR3 DNA: TGTGCCAGCTCACCCAGGGGCCCCTACGAGCAGTACTTC. The rearrangement uses TRBV18 and TRBJ2-7; D is possibly TRBD1 (6 bases). Trimming took off 3 bases at V and 2 bases at J, with 8 bases between the two ends. This CDR3 region has 13 residues. Germline V gives CDR1 KGHSH, CDR2 LQKENI.

The chain has TRBV5-1 and TRBJ1-5, with D possibly being TRBD1 (6 bases). The germline V gene has CDR1 SGHRS and CDR2 YFSETQ. Trimming cost V 4 bases and J 2 bases, with 13 bases left between them. The length of the CDR3 is 15 residues. Here the CDR3 DNA reads TGCGCCAGCAGCGCTAGGCCAGGGGGCAATCAGCCCCAGCATTTT. This translates into CASSARPGGNQPQHF.

This rearrangement joins TRBV10-1 to TRBJ2-3; 11 nucleotides align to TRBD2. The CDR3 spans 20 residues. Looked up from germline, CDR1 is WNHNN and CDR2 is SYGVQD (reference sequence). With V trimmed by 7 bases and J by 3 bases, 21 bases remained unmatched. CDR3 DNA: TGCGCCAGCATCGAGGAGGGTAGCGGGGGGGCCGGGGTGAGAACAGATACGCAGTATTTT. Translated: CASIEEGSGGAGVRTDTQYF.

The CDR3 spells CASRESPGQGAFGYGYTF. The CDR3 nucleotides read TGTGCCAGCAGGGAAAGCCCGGGACAGGGGGCATTTGGGTATGGCTACACCTTC. This chain uses TRBV6-1 with TRBJ1-2; TRBD1 aligns across 12 bases. Unmatched junction bases numbered 16, after V lost 6 bases and J lost 5 bases. In germline, CDR1 is MNHNS, CDR2 SASEGT. CDR3 length: 18 residues.

This chain joins TRBV18 and TRBJ1-1; 9 nucleotides match TRBD1. J lost 0 bases, V lost 5 bases, and 7 bases had no gene match. Germline CDR1 is KGHSH and CDR2 is LQKENI. This CDR3 has 16 residues. The CDR3 nucleotides read TGTGCCAGCTCATCTCGACAGGGGGGGATGAACACTGAAGCTTTCTTT. This translates into CASSSRQGGMNTEAFF.

This clone was counted a few times. This chain connects TRBV3-1 (or the pseudogene TRBV3-2) to TRBJ2-3, with D tentatively TRBD2 (5 bases). This CDR3 region has 13 residues. The germline V gene has CDR1 LGHDT and CDR2 YNNKEL (reference sequence). V lost 11 bases, J lost 6 bases, and 18 bases lay in between. Written as DNA, the CDR3 is TGTGCCTGCACAGCGGCCGCTGGGGATACGCAGTATTTT. It translates to CACTAAAGDTQYF.

The rearrangement joins TRBV18 to TRBJ2-6; possible D gene TRBD2, 5 bases. The CDR3 has 17 residues. Germline V lookup: CDR1 KGHSH, CDR2 LQKENI. V lost 1 base, J lost 2 bases, and 12 bases lay in between. The CDR3 loop reads CASSPLGDRAGANVLTF. The CDR3 DNA is TGTGCCAGCTCACCACTCGGGGATAGAGCTGGGGCCAACGTCCTGACTTTC.

The chain links TRBV27 to TRBJ2-7, with 9 bases that match TRBD2. CDR1 is MNHEY, CDR2 SMNVEV, per germline (reference sequence). V lost 6 bases to trimming and J lost 2 bases; unmatched junction nucleotides: 8. The CDR3 loop spans 15 amino acids. CDR3 DNA: TGTGCCAGCAGGAGAACTAGCGGGTTGGCCTACGAGCAGTACTTC. Amino acids: CASRRTSGLAYEQYF.

V and J are TRBV15 and TRBJ1-2; D unclear. Germline CDR1 reads LNHNV; CDR2 reads YYDKDF (reference sequence). V lost 5 bases and J lost 0, with 7 bases in between. The CDR3 length is 13 residues. CDR3 sequence reads: CATSLEANYGYTF. The CDR3 DNA reads TGTGCCACCAGCCTTGAGGCTAACTATGGCTACACCTTC. Supplemented by reference TRBV15 and TRBJ1-2, the full variable domain reads DAMVIQNPRYQVTQFGKPVTLSCSQTLNHNVMYWYQQKSSQAPKLLFHYYDKDFNNEADTPDNFQSRRPNTSFCFLDIRSPGLGDTAMYLCATSLEANYGYTFGSGTRLTVV.

The V and J genes are TRBV6-5 and TRBJ1-2; D is uncertain. The CDR3 length is 13 residues. V lost 6 bases and J lost 6, with 14 bases in between. Germline V CDR1 and CDR2: MNHEY, SVGAGI. CDR3: CASRLRGRDGYTF. The CDR3 coding sequence is TGTGCCAGCAGGCTCCGGGGAAGGGATGGCTACACCTTC.